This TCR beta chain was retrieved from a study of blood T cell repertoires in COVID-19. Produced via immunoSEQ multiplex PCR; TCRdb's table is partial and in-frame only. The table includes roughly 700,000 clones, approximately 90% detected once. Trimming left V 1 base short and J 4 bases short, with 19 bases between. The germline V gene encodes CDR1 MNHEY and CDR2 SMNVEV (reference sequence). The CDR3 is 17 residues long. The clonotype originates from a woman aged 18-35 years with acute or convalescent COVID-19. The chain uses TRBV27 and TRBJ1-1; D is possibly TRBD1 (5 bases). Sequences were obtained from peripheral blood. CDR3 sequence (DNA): TGTGCCAGCAGTTTATTAGGGCAGGGCATTAAGAGCACTGAAGCTTTCTTT. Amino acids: CASSLLGQGIKSTEAFF.